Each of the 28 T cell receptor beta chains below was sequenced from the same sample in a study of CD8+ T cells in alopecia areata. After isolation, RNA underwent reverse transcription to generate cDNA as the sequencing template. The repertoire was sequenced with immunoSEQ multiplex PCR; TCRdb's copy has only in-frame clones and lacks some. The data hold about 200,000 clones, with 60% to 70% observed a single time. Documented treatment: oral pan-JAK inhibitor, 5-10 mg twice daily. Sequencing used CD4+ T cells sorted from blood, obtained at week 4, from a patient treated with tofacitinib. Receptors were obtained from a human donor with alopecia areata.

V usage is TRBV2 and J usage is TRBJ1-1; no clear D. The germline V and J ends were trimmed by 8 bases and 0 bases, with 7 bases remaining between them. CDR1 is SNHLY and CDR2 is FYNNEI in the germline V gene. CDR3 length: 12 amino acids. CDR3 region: CASAGMNTEAFF. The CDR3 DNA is TGTGCCAGCGCCGGCATGAACACTGAAGCTTTCTTT.

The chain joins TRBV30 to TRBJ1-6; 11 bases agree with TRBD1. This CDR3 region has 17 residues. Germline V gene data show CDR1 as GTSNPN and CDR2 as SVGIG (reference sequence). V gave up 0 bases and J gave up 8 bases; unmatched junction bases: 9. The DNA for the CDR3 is TGTGCCTGGAGTGTATTTTCCGGGACAGGGGGTTATTCACCCCTCCACTTT. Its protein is CAWSVFSGTGGYSPLHF.

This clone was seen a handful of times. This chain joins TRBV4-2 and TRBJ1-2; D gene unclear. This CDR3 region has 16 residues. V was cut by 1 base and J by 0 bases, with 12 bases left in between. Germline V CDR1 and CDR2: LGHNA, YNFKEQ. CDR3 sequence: CASSQGRTGANYGYTF. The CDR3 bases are TGTGCCAGCAGCCAAGGGAGGACTGGAGCTAACTATGGCTACACCTTC.

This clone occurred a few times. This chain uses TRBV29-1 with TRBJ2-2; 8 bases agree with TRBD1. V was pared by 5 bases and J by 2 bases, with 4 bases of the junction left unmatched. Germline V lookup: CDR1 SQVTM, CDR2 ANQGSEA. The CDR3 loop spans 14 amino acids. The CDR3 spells CSVRGQGNTGELFF. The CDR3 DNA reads TGCAGCGTTCGAGGACAGGGTAACACCGGGGAGCTGTTTTTT.

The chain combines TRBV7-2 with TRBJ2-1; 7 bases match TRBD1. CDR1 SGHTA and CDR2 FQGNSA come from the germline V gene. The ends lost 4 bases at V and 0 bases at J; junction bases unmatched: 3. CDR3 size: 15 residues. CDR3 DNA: TGTGCCAGCAGCTCACAGGGGTCCTCCTACAATGAGCAGTTCTTC. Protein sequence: CASSSQGSSYNEQFF.

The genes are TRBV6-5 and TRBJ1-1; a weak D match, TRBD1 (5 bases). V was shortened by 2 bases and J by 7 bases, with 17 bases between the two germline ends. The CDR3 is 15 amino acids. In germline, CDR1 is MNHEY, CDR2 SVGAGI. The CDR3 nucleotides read TGTGCCAGCAGTTACCAGATCGACAGCAGCCTTGAAGCTTTCTTT. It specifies CASSYQIDSSLEAFF.

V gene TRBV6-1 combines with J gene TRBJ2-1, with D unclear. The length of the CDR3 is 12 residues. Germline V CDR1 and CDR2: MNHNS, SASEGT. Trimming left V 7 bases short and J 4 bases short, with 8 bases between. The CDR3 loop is CASTRRYNEQFF. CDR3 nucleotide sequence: TGTGCCAGCACCCGGCGATACAATGAGCAGTTCTTC.

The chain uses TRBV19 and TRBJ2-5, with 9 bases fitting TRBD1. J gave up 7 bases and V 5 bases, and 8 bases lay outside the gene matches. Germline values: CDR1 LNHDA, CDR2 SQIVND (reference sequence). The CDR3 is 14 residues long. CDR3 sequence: CASSSTGGAGTQYF. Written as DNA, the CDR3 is TGTGCCAGTAGTTCTACAGGGGGCGCAGGGACCCAGTACTTC. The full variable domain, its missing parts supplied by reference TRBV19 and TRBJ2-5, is DGGITQSPKYLFRKEGQNVTLSCEQNLNHDAMYWYRQDPGQGLRLIYYSQIVNDFQKGDIAEGYSVSREKKESFPLTVTSAQKNPTAFYLCASSSTGGAGTQYFGPGTRLLVL.

CDR3 region: CASSPGRLEETQYF. The DNA of the CDR3 is TGCGCCAGCAGCCCTGGACGGCTCGAAGAGACCCAGTACTTC. The chain carries TRBV4-1 and TRBJ2-5, with unresolved D. The CDR3 covers 14 residues. The germline V gene has CDR1 MGHRA and CDR2 YSYEKL. The ends were cut back, 4 bases at V and 3 bases at J, with 12 bases in the middle.

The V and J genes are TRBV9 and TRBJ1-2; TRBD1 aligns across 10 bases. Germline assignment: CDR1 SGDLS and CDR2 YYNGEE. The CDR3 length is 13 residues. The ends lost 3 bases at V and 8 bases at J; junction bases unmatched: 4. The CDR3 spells CASSGQGAVGYTF. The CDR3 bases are TGTGCCAGCAGCGGACAGGGGGCCGTGGGCTACACCTTC.

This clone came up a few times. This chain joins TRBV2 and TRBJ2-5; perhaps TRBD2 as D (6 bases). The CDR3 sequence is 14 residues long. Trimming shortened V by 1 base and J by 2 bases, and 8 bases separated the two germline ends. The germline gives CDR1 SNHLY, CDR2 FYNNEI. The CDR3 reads CASSEGRGQETQYF. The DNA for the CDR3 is TGTGCCAGCAGTGAAGGGCGGGGACAAGAGACCCAGTACTTC.

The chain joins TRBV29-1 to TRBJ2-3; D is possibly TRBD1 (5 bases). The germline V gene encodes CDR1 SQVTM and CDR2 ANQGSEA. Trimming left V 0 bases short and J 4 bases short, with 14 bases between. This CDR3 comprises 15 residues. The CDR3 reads CSVEEQALGADTQYF. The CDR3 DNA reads TGCAGCGTTGAAGAACAAGCTTTAGGGGCAGATACGCAGTATTTT.

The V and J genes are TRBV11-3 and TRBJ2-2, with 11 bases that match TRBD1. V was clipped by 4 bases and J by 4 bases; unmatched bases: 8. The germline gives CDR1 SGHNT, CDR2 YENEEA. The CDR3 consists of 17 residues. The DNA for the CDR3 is TGTGCCAGCAGCTCACGGACAGGGGGCGCGGGCACCGGGGAGCTGTTTTTT. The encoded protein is CASSSRTGGAGTGELFF. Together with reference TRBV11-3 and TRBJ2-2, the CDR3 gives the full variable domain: EAGVVQSPRYKIIEKKQPVAFWCNPISGHNTLYWYLQNLGQGPELLIRYENEEAVDDSQLPKDRFSAERLKGVDSTLKIQPAELGDSAVYLCASSSRTGGAGTGELFFGEGSRLTVL.

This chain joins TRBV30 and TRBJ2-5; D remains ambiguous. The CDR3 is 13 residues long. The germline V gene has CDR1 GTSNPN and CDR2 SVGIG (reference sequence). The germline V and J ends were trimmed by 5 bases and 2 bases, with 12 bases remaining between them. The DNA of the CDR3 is TGTGCCTGGGCGAAGGGCCTTCAAGAGACCCAGTACTTC. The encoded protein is CAWAKGLQETQYF.

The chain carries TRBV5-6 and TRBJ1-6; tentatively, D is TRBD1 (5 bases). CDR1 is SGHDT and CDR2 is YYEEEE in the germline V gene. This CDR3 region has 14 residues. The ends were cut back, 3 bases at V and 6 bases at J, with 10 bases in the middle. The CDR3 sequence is CASSSGTSNSPLHF. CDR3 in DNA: TGTGCCAGCAGCTCCGGGACTTCTAATTCACCCCTCCACTTT.

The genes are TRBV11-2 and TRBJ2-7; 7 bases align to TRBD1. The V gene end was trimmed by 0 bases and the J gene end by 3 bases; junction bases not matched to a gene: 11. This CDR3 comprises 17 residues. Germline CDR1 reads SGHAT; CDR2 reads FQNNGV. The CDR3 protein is CASSLETYGTAVYEQYF. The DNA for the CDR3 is TGTGCCAGCAGCTTAGAAACATACGGGACAGCCGTCTACGAGCAGTACTTC.

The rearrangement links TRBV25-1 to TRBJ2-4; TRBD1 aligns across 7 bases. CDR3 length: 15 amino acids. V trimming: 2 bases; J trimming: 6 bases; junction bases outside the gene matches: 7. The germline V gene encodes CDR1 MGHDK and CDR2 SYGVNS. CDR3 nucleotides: TGTGCCAGCAGTGAAGGGGACAGTGGGGCAAACATTCAGTACTTC. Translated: CASSEGDSGANIQYF. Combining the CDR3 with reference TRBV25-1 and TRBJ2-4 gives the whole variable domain EADIYQTPRYLVIGTGKKITLECSQTMGHDKMYWYQQDPGMELHLIHYSYGVNSTEKGDLSSESTVSRIRTEHFPLTLESARPSHTSQYLCASSEGDSGANIQYFGAGTRLSVL.

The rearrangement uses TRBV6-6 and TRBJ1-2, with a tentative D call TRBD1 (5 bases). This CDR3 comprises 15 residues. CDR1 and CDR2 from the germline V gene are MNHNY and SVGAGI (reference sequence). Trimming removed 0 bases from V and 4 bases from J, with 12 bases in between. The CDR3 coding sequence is TGTGCCAGCAGTTACTCGAGCGGCGGGACCTATGGCTACACCTTC. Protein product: CASSYSSGGTYGYTF.

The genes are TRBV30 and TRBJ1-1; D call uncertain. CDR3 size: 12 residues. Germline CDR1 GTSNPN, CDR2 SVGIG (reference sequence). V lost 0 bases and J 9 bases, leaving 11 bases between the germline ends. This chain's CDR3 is CAWSVVQLKAFF. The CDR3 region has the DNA TGTGCCTGGAGTGTAGTACAGCTTAAAGCTTTCTTT.

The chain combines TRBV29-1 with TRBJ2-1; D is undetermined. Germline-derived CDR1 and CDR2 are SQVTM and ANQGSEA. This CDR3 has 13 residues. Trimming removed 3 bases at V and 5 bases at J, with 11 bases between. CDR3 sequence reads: CSVEDRFNNEQFF. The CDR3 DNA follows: TGCAGCGTTGAGGATCGCTTTAACAATGAGCAGTTCTTC.

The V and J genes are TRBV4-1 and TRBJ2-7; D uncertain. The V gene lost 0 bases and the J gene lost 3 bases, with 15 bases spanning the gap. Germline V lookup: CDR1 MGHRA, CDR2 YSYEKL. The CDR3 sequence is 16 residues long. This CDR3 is CASSQDSASVGYEQYF. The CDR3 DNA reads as TGCGCCAGCAGCCAAGATTCCGCAAGCGTGGGCTACGAGCAGTACTTC.

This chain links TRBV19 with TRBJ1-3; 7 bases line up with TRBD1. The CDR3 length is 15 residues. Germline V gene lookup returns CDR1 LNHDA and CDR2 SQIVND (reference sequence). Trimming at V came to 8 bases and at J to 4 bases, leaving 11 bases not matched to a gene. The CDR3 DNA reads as TGTGCCAGTCGCACCCGACAGGGAGGGGGAAACACCATATATTTT. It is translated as CASRTRQGGGNTIYF.

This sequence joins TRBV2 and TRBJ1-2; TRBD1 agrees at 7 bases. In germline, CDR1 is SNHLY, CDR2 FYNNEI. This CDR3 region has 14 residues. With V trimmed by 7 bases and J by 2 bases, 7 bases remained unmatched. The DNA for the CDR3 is TGTGCCAGCACCTCGGACAGGCCCAACTATGGCTACACCTTC. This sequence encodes CASTSDRPNYGYTF.

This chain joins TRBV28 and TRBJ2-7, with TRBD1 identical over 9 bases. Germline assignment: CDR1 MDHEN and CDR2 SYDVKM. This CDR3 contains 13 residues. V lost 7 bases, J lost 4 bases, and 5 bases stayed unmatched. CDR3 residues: CASMIDRGYEQYF. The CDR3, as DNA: TGTGCCAGCATGATAGACAGGGGGTACGAGCAGTACTTC.

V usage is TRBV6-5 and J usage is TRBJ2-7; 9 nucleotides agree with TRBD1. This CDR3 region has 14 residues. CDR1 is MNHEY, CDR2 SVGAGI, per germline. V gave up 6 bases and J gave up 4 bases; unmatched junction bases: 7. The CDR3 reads CASRSWDRDYEQYF. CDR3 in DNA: TGTGCCAGCAGGTCTTGGGACAGGGATTACGAGCAGTACTTC.

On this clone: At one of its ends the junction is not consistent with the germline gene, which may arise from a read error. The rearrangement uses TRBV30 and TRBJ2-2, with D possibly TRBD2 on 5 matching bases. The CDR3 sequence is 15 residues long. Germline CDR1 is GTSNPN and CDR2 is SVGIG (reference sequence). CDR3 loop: CAWRDSTIPTRELFF. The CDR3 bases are TGTGCCTGGAGGGACTCCACTATCCCCACCCGGGAGCTGTTTTTT. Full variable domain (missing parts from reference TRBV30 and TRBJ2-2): SQTIHQWPATLVQPVGSPLSLECTVEGTSNPNLYWYRQAAGRGLQLLFYSVGIGQISSEVPQNLSASRPQDRQFILSSKKLLLSDSGFYLCAWRDSTIPTRELFFGEGSRLTVL.

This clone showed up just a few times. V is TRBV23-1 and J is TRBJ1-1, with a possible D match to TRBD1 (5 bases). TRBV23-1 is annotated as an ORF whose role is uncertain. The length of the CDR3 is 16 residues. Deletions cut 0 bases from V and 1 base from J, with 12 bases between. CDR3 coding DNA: TGCGCCAGCAGTCAATCGAAGGGGCCAGGGAACACTGAAGCTTTCTTT. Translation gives CASSQSKGPGNTEAFF.

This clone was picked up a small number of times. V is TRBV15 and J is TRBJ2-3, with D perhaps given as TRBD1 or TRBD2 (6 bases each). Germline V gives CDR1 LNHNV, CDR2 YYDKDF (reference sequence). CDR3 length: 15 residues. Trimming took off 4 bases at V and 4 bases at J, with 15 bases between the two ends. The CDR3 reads CATSTRAGEADTQYF. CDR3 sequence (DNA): TGTGCCACCAGCACTCGGGCAGGGGAGGCAGATACGCAGTATTTT.